This T cell receptor beta chain was identified in a study of T cell responses to AZD1222 COVID-19 vaccine. The V gene lost 2 bases and the J gene lost 14 bases, with 16 bases spanning the gap. CDR3 length: 12 residues. Germline V lookup: CDR1 SQVTM, CDR2 ANQGSEA. For this clone: Its antigen is not identified.

Whole-study findings and limits: Spike was spanned by vaccine-associated CD4 TCRs, which were dominant at 160-218 and 743-854. A mostly white British donor set with more females was recruited, and clonal diversity was possibly underestimated.

Sequencing used immunoSEQ multiplex PCR; TCRdb keeps in-frame clones, though not all of them. Of some 99,000 clones in the sample, roughly 90% were seen once. Sequences were derived from peripheral blood, sampled on day 0 of AZD1222 vaccination. The receptor's source is an adult in good health. This chain uses TRBV29-1 with TRBJ2-1, with D tentatively TRBD2 (7 bases). CDR3 sequence: CSVERGGSLEFF. Written as DNA, the CDR3 is TGCAGCGTTGAAAGGGGGGGGTCTTTGGAGTTCTTC.